This entry features one T cell receptor (beta chain) sequence. Clones were sequenced by immunoSEQ multiplex PCR, and TCRdb holds only the in-frame ones, with some missing. The profile shows roughly 1,100,000 clones, around 76% of them singletons. This entry is derived from a study of shared clonotypes between healthy human individuals. Germline CDR1 LNHDA, CDR2 SQIVND (reference sequence). The CDR3 consists of 14 residues. After removal of 8 bases from V and 5 bases from J, the junction contained 9 bases not matched to a gene. The J gene is TRBJ2-7, the V gene TRBV19, with 10 bases fitting TRBD1. The source is a man aged 18-30 years in good health. The sample taken for sequencing was memory CD4+ T cells sorted from blood. Subset denoted: CD45RA-negative fraction. The CDR3 DNA follows: TGTGCCAGTCGCCCGGGACAGGGGTACAACGAGCAGTACTTC. As protein: CASRPGQGYNEQYF.